The source of this T cell receptor (beta chain) is a study of T cell responses to AZD1222 COVID-19 vaccine. Study-level results: There were repertoire samples only from the period after the peak T cell response. Unmutated regions of variants are reportedly targeted by nearly half of spike-specific TCRs.

As regards this clone: As yet, its antigen is unknown.

V was cut by 0 bases and J by 13 bases, with 10 bases left in between. Germline CDR1 is DFQATT and CDR2 is SNEGSKA (reference sequence). The CDR3 sequence is 11 residues long. The data were produced by immunoSEQ multiplex PCR, yet TCRdb's version contains in-frame clones alone and is incomplete. The table has some 120,000 clones, around 86% seen once; the top ten hold about 7.8%. This specimen consisted of peripheral blood, obtained on day 0 of AZD1222 vaccination. The chain employs TRBV20-1 and TRBJ2-1, with a weak D call TRBD1 (6 bases). The sequence came from an adult in good health. CDR3 in DNA: TGCAGTGCTAGAGAACCCGGGACACAGTTCTTC. Protein: CSAREPGTQFF.